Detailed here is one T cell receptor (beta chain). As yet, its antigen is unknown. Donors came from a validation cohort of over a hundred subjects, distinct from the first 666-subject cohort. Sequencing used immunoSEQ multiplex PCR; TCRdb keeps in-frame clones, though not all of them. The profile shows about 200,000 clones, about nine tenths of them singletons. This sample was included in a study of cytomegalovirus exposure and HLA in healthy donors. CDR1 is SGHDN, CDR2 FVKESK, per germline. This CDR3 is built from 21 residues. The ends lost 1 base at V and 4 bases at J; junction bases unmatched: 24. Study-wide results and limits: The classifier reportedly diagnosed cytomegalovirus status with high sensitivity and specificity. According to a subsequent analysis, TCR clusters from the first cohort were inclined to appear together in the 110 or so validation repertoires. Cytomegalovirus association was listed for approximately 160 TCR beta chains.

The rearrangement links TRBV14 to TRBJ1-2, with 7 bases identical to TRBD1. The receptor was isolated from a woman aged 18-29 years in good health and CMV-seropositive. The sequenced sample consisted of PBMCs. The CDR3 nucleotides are TGTGCCAGCAGCCAAGTCCCCTTGGGACAGACATCGACGGGGCTTGTCTATGGCTACACCTTC. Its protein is CASSQVPLGQTSTGLVYGYTF.